A single sample is the source of the 16 T cell receptor beta chains below, sequenced in a study of vaccination effects on CD4 cells after COVID-19. For these receptors, no antigen is known. Some clones are missing from TCRdb's copy, which holds only in-frame ones; the method was immunoSEQ multiplex PCR. The data show just over 30,000 clones, approximately 68% seen once. Under the ViraFEST assay, PBMC were stimulated with viral peptide pools so that antigen-specific CD4+ T cells expanded. Sequencing was performed afterwards. Cultured cells yielded isolated CD4+ T cells after 10 to 11 days. This material consisted of CD4+ T cells from PBMCs cultured with HCoV-229E spike peptides, taken before COVID-19 vaccination. The receptor set was obtained from a human donor who received a COVID-19 vaccine.

This chain uses TRBV5-6 with TRBJ1-2, with D possibly being TRBD1 (5 bases). CDR3 length: 13 residues. Trimming took 5 bases from V and 8 from J, leaving 16 bases between them. Germline CDR1 reads SGHDT; CDR2 reads YYEEEE. In DNA, the CDR3 is TGTGCCAGCAGACCGCAGGGAGGGGCGGGCTACACCTTC. This sequence encodes CASRPQGGAGYTF.

CDR3 sequence (DNA): TGTGCCAGCAGCCGAGGACAGGGCGAAGCTTTCTTT. Translation gives CASSRGQGEAFF. The rearrangement joins TRBV6-5 to TRBJ1-1, with TRBD1 identical over 8 bases. The J segment lost 8 bases and the V segment lost 6 bases, leaving 5 bases of the junction unmatched. CDR1 and CDR2 (germline): MNHEY, SVGAGI. The CDR3 is made up of 12 amino acids.

V usage is TRBV9 and J usage is TRBJ2-1, with a weak D call TRBD2 (7 bases). Trimming removed 3 bases at V and 4 bases at J, with 14 bases between. The CDR3 sequence is 15 residues long. Germline V gene sequence: CDR1 SGDLS, CDR2 YYNGEE. Here the CDR3 DNA reads TGTGCCAGCAGCGAGGGGGAGGGCCTTTACAATGAGCAGTTCTTC. Protein: CASSEGEGLYNEQFF.

The rearrangement uses TRBV30 and TRBJ1-5, with TRBD1 as a possible D gene (5 bases). Germline loops: CDR1 GTSNPN, CDR2 SVGIG (reference sequence). The CDR3 runs 14 residues. Trimming left V 2 bases short and J 9 bases short, with 17 bases between. CDR3 nucleotide sequence: TGTGCCTGGAGTACTGGGCGGGACGGGGGGCCCCAGCATTTT. This translates into CAWSTGRDGGPQHF.

V is TRBV29-1 and J is TRBJ2-5; weak D call: TRBD2 (5 bases). The V gene's germline CDR1 is SQVTM and CDR2 ANQGSEA. CDR3 length equals 14 residues. V lost 7 bases and J 2 bases, leaving 17 bases between the germline ends. The CDR3 region is CSAGQRSGQETQYF. CDR3 nucleotides: TGCAGCGCTGGCCAGCGTTCGGGACAAGAGACCCAGTACTTC.

This clone was observed a few times. This sequence joins TRBV5-1 and TRBJ1-1, with TRBD1 matching over 8 bases. Germline-derived CDR1 and CDR2 are SGHRS and YFSETQ. The J segment lost 0 bases and the V segment lost 0 bases, leaving 4 bases of the junction unmatched. The CDR3 runs to 16 residues. In DNA form, the CDR3 reads TGCGCCAGCAGCTTGGAGACAGGGGTAATGAACACTGAAGCTTTCTTT. Protein: CASSLETGVMNTEAFF.

The rearrangement uses TRBV5-1 and TRBJ2-1; 7 bases are shared with TRBD2. The CDR3 has 16 residues. Germline V gives CDR1 SGHRS, CDR2 YFSETQ. The junction had 6 bases not matched to a gene; V was cut back by 0 bases and J by 3 bases. CDR3 in DNA: TGCGCCAGCAGCTTGGGAGGGACTACGCACTACAATGAGCAGTTCTTC. It specifies CASSLGGTTHYNEQFF.

The chain uses TRBV30 and TRBJ2-3, with TRBD2 matching 15 bases. This CDR3 region has 20 residues. Germline CDR1 GTSNPN, CDR2 SVGIG (reference sequence). The junction had 16 bases not matched to a gene; V was cut back by 3 bases and J by 3 bases. This CDR3 reads CAWRPLPGLAGGGWTDTQYF. The CDR3 nucleotides are TGTGCCTGGAGGCCATTGCCGGGACTAGCGGGGGGAGGATGGACAGATACGCAGTATTTT.

Concerning this clone itself: The conserved phenylalanine or tryptophan is not found at the CDR3 terminus, so this likely reflects a read error. The limits of the CDR3 on the DNA are not certain, so only TCRdb's listed CDR3 is given. The J gene is TRBJ2-3, the V gene TRBV11-2; the table's D call, TRBD2, has no DNA check behind it. The CDR3 contains 9 residues when both ends are counted. Per germline, CDR1 SGHAT and CDR2 FQNNGV. This CDR3 reads CASSQRGPN.

The chain links TRBV13 to TRBJ2-1; TRBD2 matches 8 bases. V was pared by 5 bases and J by 6 bases, with 12 bases of the junction left unmatched. The CDR3 is 16 amino acids. The germline V gene has CDR1 PRHDT and CDR2 FYEKMQ (reference sequence). The CDR3 region has the DNA TGTGCCAGCAGCGGAACGGGGGGGGAAAGTGGCAATGAGCAGTTCTTC. Translating it yields CASSGTGGESGNEQFF.

Here the CDR3 DNA reads TGTGCCAGCAGTTTCCCAGGACCGAACACTGAAGCTTTCTTT. This codes for CASSFPGPNTEAFF. The V call is TRBV27, the J call TRBJ1-1; no clear D. V lost 3 bases to trimming and J lost 1 base, with 9 bases between them. The V gene's germline CDR1 is MNHEY and CDR2 SMNVEV (reference sequence). The CDR3 sequence is 14 residues long.

V usage is TRBV5-6 and J usage is TRBJ1-3; possible D gene TRBD1, 5 bases. Germline V CDR1 and CDR2: SGHDT, YYEEEE. This CDR3 has 17 residues. The V end lost 3 bases, the J end lost 0 bases, and 16 bases lay between the germline ends. The DNA for the CDR3 is TGTGCCAGCAGCTGGGGTCGGGGCAGGCGCTCTGGAAACACCATATATTTT. It codes for CASSWGRGRRSGNTIYF.

A few counts support this clone. The V call is TRBV18, the J call TRBJ1-1; 7 bases are a match to TRBD1. Germline lookup yields CDR1 KGHSH and CDR2 LQKENI. Trimming cost V 5 bases and J 0 bases; bases outside gene matches: 6. The CDR3 has 15 residues. The CDR3 reads CASSSQGVVNTEAFF. DNA for the CDR3: TGTGCCAGCTCATCCCAGGGGGTCGTGAACACTGAAGCTTTCTTT. The complete variable domain, with remaining parts taken from reference TRBV18 and TRBJ1-1, reads NAGVMQNPRHLVRRRGQEARLRCSPMKGHSHVYWYRQLPEEGLKFMVYLQKENIIDESGMPKERFSAEFPKEGPSILRIQQVVRGDSAAYFCASSSQGVVNTEAFFGQGTRLTVV.

J is TRBJ2-7 and V is TRBV19; unclear D gene. Germline V lookup: CDR1 LNHDA, CDR2 SQIVND (reference sequence). Trimming took off 3 bases at V and 7 bases at J, with 13 bases between the two ends. The CDR3 has 13 amino acids. The DNA of the CDR3 is TGTGCCAGTAGTATGCGAGTGTCGTTTGAGCAGTACTTC. Protein product: CASSMRVSFEQYF.

The V and J genes are TRBV29-1 and TRBJ1-2, with TRBD1 matching 7 bases. Losses at the gene ends were 3 bases for V and 4 bases for J; bases not matched to a gene: 5. Per germline, CDR1 SQVTM and CDR2 ANQGSEA. The CDR3 runs 13 residues. CDR3 sequence reads: CSVDPGTAYGYTF. DNA for the CDR3: TGCAGCGTTGACCCTGGGACAGCCTATGGCTACACCTTC.

The V and J genes are TRBV5-4 and TRBJ2-7; TRBD2 aligns across 8 bases. The CDR3 runs to 15 residues. Germline V lookup: CDR1 SGHNT, CDR2 YYREEE (reference sequence). V shed 0 bases and J 3 bases; nucleotides not matched to a gene: 5. CDR3 DNA: TGTGCCAGCAGCTTGGCGGGGGGGAGAGTCTACGAGCAGTACTTC. Translation: CASSLAGGRVYEQYF.